Detailed here is one T cell receptor beta chain. Its matching antigen is unknown. Every isolated RNA sample was fully reverse transcribed, so sequencing captured expressed TCRB transcripts. Profiled with immunoSEQ multiplex PCR; TCRdb holds only in-frame clones, not every one. Found here are hundreds of thousands of clones, less than 20% of them singletons; the top ten hold about 0.093%. These data originate in a study of beta chain features in type 1 diabetes. Study observations and caveats: For cells with high TCR expression, cDNA sequencing could yield over-representation. Across patients, naive, central memory and Treg TCRB repertoires exhibited apparently greater similarity than was observed across healthy donors.

Germline values: CDR1 MDHEN, CDR2 SYDVKM. The CDR3 loop spans 16 amino acids. Trimming took 2 bases from V and 7 from J; bases not matched to a gene: 11. Sorting gave populations that all exceeded 98% purity. The sequence was obtained from a man younger than 35 in good health. The chain has TRBV28 and TRBJ2-7, with TRBD2 matching over 10 bases. Sequenced material: naive CD4+ T cells from blood. CDR3 region: CASSLPWTSGTGEQYF. The CDR3 nucleotides read TGTGCCAGCAGTTTACCCTGGACTAGCGGTACGGGGGAGCAGTACTTC.